The entry below describes one T cell receptor beta chain. At one of its ends the junction is not consistent with the germline gene, which may arise from a read error. These data come from a study of breast tumors, draining lymph nodes, adjacent tissues. TCRdb re-called the multiplex PCR reads with MiXCR, one entry per CDR3 protein. The table includes 45,000 to 60,000 distinct CDR3 sequences, more than 20% detected once. Per the germline V gene, CDR1 is SEHNR and CDR2 is FQNEAQ (reference sequence). The CDR3 spans 12 residues. The specimen sequenced was breast tumor tissue. The chain uses TRBV7-9 and TRBJ2-7; D remains unclear. This sequence originates from a female donor with breast cancer. Some clones in this sample may be carry-over from other donors' samples. As DNA, the CDR3 is TGTGCCAACAGCCTCACCTCCTACGAGCAGTACTTC. It translates to CANSLTSYEQYF.